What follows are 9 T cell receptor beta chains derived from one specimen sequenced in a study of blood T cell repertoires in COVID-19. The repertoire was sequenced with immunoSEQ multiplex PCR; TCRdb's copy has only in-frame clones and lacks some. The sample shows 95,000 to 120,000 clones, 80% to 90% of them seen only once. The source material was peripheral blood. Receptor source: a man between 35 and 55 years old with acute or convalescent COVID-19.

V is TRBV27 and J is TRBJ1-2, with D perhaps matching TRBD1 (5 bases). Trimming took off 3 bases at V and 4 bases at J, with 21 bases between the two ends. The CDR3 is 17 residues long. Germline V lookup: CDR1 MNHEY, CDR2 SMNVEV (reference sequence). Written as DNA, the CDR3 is TGTGCCAGCAGTTTTGCCCCCGTGGGGCGCGGTTCCTATGGCTACACCTTC. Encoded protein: CASSFAPVGRGSYGYTF.

CDR3 DNA sequence: TGTGCCAGCAGCTTAGATCCAGCGGGCGTAGATACGCAGTATTTT. Protein product: CASSLDPAGVDTQYF. The chain has TRBV7-3 and TRBJ2-3, with D perhaps TRBD2 (6 bases). The V and J ends lost 2 bases and 5 bases respectively, with 14 bases between them. The germline V gene has CDR1 SGHTA and CDR2 FQGTGA. CDR3 size: 15 residues.

The CDR3 is CASSWTGDRTDTQYF. CDR3 nucleotides: TGCGCCAGCAGCTGGACAGGGGACCGCACAGATACGCAGTATTTT. The V call is TRBV5-1, the J call TRBJ2-3, with 9 bases that match TRBD1. Germline V lookup: CDR1 SGHRS, CDR2 YFSETQ. Germline trimming cut 3 bases from V and 1 base from J; bases unmatched to any gene: 3. This CDR3 is 15 amino acids long.

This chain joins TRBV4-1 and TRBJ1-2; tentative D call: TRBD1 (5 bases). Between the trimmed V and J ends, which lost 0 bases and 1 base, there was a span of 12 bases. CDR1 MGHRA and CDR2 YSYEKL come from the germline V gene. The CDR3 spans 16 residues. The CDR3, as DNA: TGCGCCAGCAGCCAAGAAAGAGGACAACTTAACTATGGCTACACCTTC. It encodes CASSQERGQLNYGYTF.

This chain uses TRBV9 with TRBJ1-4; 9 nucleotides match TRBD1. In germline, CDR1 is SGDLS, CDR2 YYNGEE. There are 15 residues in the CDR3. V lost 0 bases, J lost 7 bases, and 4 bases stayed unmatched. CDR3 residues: CASSVGTGEIEKLFF. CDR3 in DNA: TGTGCCAGCAGCGTAGGGACAGGGGAGATTGAAAAACTGTTTTTT.

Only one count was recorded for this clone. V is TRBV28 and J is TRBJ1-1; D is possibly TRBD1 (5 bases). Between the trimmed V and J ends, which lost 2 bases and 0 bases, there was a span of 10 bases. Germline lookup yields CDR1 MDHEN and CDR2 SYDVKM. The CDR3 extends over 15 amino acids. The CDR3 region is CASSLPGHMNTEAFF. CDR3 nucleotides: TGTGCCAGCAGTTTACCTGGACACATGAACACTGAAGCTTTCTTT.

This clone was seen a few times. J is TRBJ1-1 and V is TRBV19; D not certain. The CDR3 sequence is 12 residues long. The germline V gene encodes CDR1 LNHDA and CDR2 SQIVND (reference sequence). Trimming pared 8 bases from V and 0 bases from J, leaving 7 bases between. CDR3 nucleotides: TGTGCCAGTGATAACATGAACACTGAAGCTTTCTTT. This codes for CASDNMNTEAFF.

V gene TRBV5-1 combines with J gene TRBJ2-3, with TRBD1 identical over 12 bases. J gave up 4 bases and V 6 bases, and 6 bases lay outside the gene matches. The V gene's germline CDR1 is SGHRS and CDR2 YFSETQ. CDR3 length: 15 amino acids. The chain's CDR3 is CASTARDRGPDTQYF. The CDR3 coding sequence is TGCGCCAGCACCGCCCGGGACAGGGGGCCAGATACGCAGTATTTT.

In nucleotides, the CDR3 is TGTGCCAGCAGCTCAATACCCAGGGGTTTGAACACCGGGGAGCTGTTTTTT. Translating it yields CASSSIPRGLNTGELFF. The chain is built from TRBV5-6 and TRBJ2-2, with D maybe TRBD1 (6 bases). V was clipped by 3 bases and J by 1 base, with 16 bases between them. CDR1 is SGHDT and CDR2 is YYEEEE in the germline V gene. The CDR3 is 17 amino acids.